This TCR beta chain was documented in a study of T cell changes during pregnancy in multiple sclerosis. The V gene end was trimmed by 3 bases and the J gene end by 5 bases; junction bases not matched to a gene: 7. CDR1 MDHEN and CDR2 SYDVKM come from the germline V gene. The CDR3 covers 16 residues. Assay used: immunoSEQ multiplex PCR; TCRdb lists only in-frame clones, some missing. This table holds around 64,000 clones, 93% found once. Source: CD8+ T cells from peripheral blood mononuclear cells, taken in the third trimester of pregnancy. The chain couples TRBV28 to TRBJ2-1, with TRBD1 matching over 10 bases. This TCR derives from a female donor with multiple sclerosis, enrolled in a pregnancy study. CDR3 sequence (DNA): TGTGCCAGCAGTTTTGTGGGACAGGGGTGGAACAATGAGCAGTTCTTC. Its protein product is CASSFVGQGWNNEQFF.